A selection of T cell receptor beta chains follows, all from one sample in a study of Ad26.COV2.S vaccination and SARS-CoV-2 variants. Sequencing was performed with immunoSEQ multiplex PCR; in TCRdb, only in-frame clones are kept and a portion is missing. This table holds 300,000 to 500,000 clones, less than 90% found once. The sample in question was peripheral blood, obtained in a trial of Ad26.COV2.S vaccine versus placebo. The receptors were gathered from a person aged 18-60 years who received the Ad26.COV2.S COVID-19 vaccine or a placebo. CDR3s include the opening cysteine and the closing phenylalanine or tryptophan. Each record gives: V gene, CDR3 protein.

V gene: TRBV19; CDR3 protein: CASNNDRVDEKLFF
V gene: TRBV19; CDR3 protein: CASSKRDQGRPGELFF
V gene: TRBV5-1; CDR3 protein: CASSLEGSLNTEAFF
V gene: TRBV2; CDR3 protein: CASSLSRGGVNEQFF
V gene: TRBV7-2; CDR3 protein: CASSLERANYGYTF
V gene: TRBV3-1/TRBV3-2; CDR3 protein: CASSQGTTNTGELFF
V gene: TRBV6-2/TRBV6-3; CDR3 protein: CASSRGSGSEQFF
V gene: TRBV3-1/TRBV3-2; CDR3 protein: CASSQVSSLSYEQYF
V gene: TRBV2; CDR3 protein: CASSELSNYGYTF
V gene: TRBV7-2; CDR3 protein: CASSQNPAGGTYGYTF
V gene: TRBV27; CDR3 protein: CASSFYRTDTQYF
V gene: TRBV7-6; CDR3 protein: CASSSRQGLSSYEQYF
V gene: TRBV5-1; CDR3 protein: CASSLGLRTYEQYF
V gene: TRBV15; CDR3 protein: CATSRGGRSSGNTIYF
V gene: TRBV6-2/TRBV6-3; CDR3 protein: CASSLSGGFNEQFF
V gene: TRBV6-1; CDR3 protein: CASRPTLNTEAFF
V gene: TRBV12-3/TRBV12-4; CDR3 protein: CASSQGLNTEAFF
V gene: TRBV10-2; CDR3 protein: CASSGDPREEETQYF
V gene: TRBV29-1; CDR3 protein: CSVDGQGGNEQFF
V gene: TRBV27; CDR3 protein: CASSPEGLRTEAFF
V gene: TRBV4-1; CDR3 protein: CASSLDRGRNSPLHF
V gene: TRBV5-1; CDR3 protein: CASSDLRGNTIYF
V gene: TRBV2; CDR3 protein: CASSGGLAEETQYF
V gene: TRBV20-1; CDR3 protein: CSAPGPGGYTF
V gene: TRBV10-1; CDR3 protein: CATRGGTGEQFF
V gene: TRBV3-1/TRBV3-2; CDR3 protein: CASSLDLTNEKLFF
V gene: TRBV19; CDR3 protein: CASSISDRGDNEQFF
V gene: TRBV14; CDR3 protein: CASSQVPPWGTGEDTEAFF
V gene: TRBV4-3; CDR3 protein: CASSQEGDRYYGYTF
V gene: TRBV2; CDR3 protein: CASSEGSETLHF
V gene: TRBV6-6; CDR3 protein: CASRETSGTGELFF
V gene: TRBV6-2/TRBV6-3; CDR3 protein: CASSPTGTQVPIFF
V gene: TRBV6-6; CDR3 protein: CASRPQDRGGNQPQHF
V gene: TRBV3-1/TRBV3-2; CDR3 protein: CASRGGGTYEQYF
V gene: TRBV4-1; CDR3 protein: CASSHRIKGQVNTEAFF
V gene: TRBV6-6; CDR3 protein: CASSRGTGGGENYGYTF
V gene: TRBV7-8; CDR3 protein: CASSLLGLGSYEQYF
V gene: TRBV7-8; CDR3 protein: CASSASERFGTNEQFF
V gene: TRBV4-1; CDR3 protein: CASSQDRTVSGELFF
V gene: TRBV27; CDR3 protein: CASSRQYNTEAFF
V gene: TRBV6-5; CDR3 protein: CASCSLTPSYEQYF
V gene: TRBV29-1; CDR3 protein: CSAYSRGTGELFF
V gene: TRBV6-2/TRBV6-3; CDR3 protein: CASSWVDEKLFF